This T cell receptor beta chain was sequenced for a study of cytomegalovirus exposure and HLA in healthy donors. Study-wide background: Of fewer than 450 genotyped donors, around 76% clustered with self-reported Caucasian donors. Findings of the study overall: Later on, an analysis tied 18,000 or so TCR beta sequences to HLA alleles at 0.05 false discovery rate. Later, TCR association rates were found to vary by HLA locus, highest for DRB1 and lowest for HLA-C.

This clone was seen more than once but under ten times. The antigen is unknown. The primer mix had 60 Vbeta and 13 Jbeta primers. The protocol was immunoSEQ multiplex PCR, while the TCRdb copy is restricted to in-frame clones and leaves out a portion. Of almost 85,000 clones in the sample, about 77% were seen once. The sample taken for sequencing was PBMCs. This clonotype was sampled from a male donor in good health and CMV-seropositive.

Here the CDR3 reads CSAVTEWNTEAFF. Here the CDR3 DNA reads TGCAGCGCCGTGACAGAGTGGAACACTGAAGCTTTCTTT. The chain is built from TRBV29-1 and TRBJ1-1; possible D gene TRBD1, 5 bases. The CDR3 consists of 13 residues. Germline V gives CDR1 SQVTM, CDR2 ANQGSEA. V lost 7 bases and J lost 1, with 13 bases in between. The variable domain in full, completed from reference TRBV29-1 and TRBJ1-1, reads SAVISQKPSRDICQRGTSLTIQCQVDSQVTMMFWYRQQPGQSLTLIATANQGSEATYESGFVIDKFPISRPNLTFSTLTVSNMSPEDSSIYLCSAVTEWNTEAFFGQGTRLTVV.